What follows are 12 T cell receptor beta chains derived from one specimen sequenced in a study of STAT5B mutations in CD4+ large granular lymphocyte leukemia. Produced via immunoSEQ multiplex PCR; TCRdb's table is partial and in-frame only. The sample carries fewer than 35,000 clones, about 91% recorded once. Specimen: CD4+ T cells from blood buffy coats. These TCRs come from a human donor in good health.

The CDR3, as DNA: TGCGCCAGCAGCTTGGACCCGGGGGGGATCCCGACTAACTATGGCTACACCTTC. It translates to CASSLDPGGIPTNYGYTF. V usage is TRBV5-1 and J usage is TRBJ1-2; D is possibly TRBD1 (5 bases). Germline CDR1 SGHRS, CDR2 YFSETQ. There are 18 residues in the CDR3. V was trimmed by 0 bases and J by 0 bases, leaving 18 bases between them.

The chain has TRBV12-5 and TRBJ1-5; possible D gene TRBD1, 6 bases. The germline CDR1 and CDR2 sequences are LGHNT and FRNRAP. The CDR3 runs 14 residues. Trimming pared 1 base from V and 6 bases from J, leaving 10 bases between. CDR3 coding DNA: TGTGCTAGTGGTTTGGAAGGGGGTCGTCAGCCCCAGCATTTT. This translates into CASGLEGGRQPQHF.

This CDR3 is CASSLKGNPYEQYF. For the CDR3, the DNA is TGTGCCAGCAGTTTAAAGGGTAATCCCTACGAGCAGTACTTC. This chain connects TRBV27 to TRBJ2-7; D is undetermined. V lost 2 bases to trimming and J lost 2 bases, with 10 bases between them. CDR3 size: 14 residues. Germline values: CDR1 MNHEY, CDR2 SMNVEV (reference sequence).

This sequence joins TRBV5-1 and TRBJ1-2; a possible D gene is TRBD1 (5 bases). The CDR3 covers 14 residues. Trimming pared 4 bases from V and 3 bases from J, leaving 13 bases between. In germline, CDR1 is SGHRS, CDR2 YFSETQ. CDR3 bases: TGCGCCAGCAGCATCGATCAGACAGACTATGGCTACACCTTC. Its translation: CASSIDQTDYGYTF. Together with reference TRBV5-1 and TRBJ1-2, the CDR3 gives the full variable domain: KAGVTQTPRYLIKTRGQQVTLSCSPISGHRSVSWYQQTPGQGLQFLFEYFSETQRNKGNFPGRFSGRQFSNSRSEMNVSTLELGDSALYLCASSIDQTDYGYTFGSGTRLTVV.

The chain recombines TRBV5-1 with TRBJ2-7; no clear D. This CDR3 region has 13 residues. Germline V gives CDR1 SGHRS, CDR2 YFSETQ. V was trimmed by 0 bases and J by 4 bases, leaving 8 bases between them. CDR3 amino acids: CASSLVIRYEQYF. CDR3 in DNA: TGCGCCAGCAGCTTGGTAATCCGTTACGAGCAGTACTTC.

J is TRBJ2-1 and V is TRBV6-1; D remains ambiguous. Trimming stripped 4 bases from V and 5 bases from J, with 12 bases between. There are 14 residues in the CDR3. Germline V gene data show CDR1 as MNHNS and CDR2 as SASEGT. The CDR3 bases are TGTGCCAGCAGTGGGGTGGCCAAACACAATGAGCAGTTCTTC. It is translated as CASSGVAKHNEQFF.

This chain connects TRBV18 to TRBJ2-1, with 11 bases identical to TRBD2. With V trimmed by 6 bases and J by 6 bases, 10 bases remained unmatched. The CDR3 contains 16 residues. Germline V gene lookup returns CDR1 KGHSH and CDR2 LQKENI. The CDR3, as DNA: TGTGCCAGCTCCCGGCAGACTAGCGGGGTCGTCAATGAGCAGTTCTTC. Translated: CASSRQTSGVVNEQFF. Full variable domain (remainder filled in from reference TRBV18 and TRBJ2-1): NAGVMQNPRHLVRRRGQEARLRCSPMKGHSHVYWYRQLPEEGLKFMVYLQKENIIDESGMPKERFSAEFPKEGPSILRIQQVVRGDSAAYFCASSRQTSGVVNEQFFGPGTRLTVL.

CDR3 in DNA: TGTGCCAGCAGCCCTCGGACTAGCGGGGGGGCGGGCGAGCAGTACTTC. Its translation is CASSPRTSGGAGEQYF. V gene TRBV7-2 combines with J gene TRBJ2-7; 15 positions agree with TRBD2. This CDR3 has 16 residues. Germline V gene data show CDR1 as SGHTA and CDR2 as FQGNSA. Trimming took 5 bases from V and 6 from J; bases not matched to a gene: 8.

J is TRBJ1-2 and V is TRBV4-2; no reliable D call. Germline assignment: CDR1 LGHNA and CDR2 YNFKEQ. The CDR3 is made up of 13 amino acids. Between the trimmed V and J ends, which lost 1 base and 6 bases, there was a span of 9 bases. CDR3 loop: CASSQGIRDGYTF. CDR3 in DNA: TGTGCCAGCAGCCAAGGGATCCGTGATGGCTACACCTTC.

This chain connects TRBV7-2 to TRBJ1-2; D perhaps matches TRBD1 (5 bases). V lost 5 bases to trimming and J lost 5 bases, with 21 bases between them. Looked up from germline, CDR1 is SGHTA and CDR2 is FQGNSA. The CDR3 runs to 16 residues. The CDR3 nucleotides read TGTGCCAGCAGCCCGGCACCCACAGGAGCTAGATATGGCTACACCTTC. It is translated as CASSPAPTGARYGYTF. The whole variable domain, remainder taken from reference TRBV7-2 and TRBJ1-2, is GAGVSQSPSNKVTEKGKDVELRCDPISGHTALYWYRQSLGQGLEFLIYFQGNSAPDKSGLPSDRFSAERTGGSVSTLTIQRTQQEDSAVYLCASSPAPTGARYGYTFGSGTRLTVV.

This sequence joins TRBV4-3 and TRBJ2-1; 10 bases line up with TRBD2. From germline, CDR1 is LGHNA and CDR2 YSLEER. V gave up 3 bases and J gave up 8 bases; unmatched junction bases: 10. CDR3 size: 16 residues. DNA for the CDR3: TGCGCCAGCAGCCAGACCACTAGCGGGATGGGGGATGAGCAGTTCTTC. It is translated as CASSQTTSGMGDEQFF.

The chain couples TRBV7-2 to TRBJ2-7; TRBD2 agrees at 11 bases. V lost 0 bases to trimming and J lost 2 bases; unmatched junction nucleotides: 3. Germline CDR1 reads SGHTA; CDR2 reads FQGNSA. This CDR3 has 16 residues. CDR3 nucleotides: TGTGCCAGCAGCTTAGCGACTAGCGGGGCTCCCTACGAGCAGTACTTC. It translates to CASSLATSGAPYEQYF.